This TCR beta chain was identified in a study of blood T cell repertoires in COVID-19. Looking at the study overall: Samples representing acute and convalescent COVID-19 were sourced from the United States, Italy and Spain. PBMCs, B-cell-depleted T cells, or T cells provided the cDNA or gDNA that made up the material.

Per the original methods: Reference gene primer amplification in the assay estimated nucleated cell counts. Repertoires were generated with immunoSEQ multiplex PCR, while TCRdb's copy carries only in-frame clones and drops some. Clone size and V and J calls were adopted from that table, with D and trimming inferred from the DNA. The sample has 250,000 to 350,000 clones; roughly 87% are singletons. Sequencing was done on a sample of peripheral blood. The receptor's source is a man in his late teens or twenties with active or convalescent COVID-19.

CDR3 loop: CASRLGDRELWQYF. CDR3 nucleotide sequence: TGTGCCAGCAGGTTAGGAGACAGAGAATTGTGGCAGTACTTC. The rearrangement links TRBV6-4 to TRBJ2-7, with D possibly matching TRBD1 (5 bases). This CDR3 contains 14 residues. Germline values: CDR1 MRHNA, CDR2 SNTAGT. The V and J ends lost 6 bases and 9 bases respectively, with 21 bases between them.